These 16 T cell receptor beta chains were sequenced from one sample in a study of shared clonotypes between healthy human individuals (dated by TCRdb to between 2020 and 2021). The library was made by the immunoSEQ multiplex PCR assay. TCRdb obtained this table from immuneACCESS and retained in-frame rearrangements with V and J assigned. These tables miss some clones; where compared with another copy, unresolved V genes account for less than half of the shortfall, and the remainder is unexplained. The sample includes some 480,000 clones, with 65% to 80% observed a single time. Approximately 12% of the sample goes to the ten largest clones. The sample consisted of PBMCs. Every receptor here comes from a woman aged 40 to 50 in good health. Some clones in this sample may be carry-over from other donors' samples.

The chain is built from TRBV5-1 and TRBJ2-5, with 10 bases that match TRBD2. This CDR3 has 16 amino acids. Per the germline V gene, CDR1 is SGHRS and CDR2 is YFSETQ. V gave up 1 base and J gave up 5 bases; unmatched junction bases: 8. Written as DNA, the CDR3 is TGCGCCAGCAGCTTGTGGCTAGCGGGAGTATCGGAGACCCAGTACTTC. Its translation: CASSLWLAGVSETQYF.

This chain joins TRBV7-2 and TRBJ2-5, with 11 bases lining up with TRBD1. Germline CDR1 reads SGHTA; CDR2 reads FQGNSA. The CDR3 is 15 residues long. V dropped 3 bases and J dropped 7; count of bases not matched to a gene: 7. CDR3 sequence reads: CASSFTGQGAGTQYF. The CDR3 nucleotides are TGTGCCAGCAGCTTCACCGGACAGGGGGCAGGGACCCAGTACTTC.

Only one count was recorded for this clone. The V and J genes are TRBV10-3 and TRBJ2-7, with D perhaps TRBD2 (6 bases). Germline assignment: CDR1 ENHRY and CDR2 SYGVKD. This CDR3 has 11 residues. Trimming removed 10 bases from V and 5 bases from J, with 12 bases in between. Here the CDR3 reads CATGGVDEQYF. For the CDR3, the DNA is TGTGCCACCGGCGGGGTCGACGAGCAGTACTTC.

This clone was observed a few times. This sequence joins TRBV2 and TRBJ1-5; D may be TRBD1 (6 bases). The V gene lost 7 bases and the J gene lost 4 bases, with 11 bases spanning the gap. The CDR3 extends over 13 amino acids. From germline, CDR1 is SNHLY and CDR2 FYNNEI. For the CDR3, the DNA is TGTGCCAGCACGGGACACCTGAATCAGCCCCAGCATTTT. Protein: CASTGHLNQPQHF.

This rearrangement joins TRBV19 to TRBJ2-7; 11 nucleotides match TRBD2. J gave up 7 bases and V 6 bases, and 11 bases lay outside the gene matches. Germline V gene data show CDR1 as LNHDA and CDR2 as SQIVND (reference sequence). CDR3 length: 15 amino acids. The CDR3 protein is CASSRLAGGRLEQYF. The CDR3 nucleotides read TGTGCCAGTAGCCGCCTAGCGGGAGGTCGTTTGGAGCAGTACTTC.

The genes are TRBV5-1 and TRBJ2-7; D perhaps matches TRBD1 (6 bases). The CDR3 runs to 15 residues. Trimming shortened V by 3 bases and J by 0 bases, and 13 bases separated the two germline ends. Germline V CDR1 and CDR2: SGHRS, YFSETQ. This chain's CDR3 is CASSSGWTVSYEQYF. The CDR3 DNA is TGCGCCAGCAGCTCCGGTTGGACAGTCTCCTACGAGCAGTACTTC.

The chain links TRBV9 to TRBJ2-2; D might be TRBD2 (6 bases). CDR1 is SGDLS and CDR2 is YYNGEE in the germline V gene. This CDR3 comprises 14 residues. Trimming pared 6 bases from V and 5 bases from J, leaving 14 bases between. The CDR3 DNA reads TGTGCCAGCAAGGCGGGGAGGAGAACCGGGGAGCTGTTTTTT. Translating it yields CASKAGRRTGELFF.

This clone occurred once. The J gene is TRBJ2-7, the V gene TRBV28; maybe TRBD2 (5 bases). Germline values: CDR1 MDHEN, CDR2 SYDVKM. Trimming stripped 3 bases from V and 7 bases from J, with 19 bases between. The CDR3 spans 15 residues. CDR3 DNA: TGTGCCAGCAGTTTTCCACTTCCTAGGAGGAGGGAGCAGTACTTC. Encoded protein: CASSFPLPRRREQYF. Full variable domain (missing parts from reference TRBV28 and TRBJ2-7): DVKVTQSSRYLVKRTGEKVFLECVQDMDHENMFWYRQDPGLGLRLIYFSYDVKMKEKGDIPEGYSVSREKKERFSLILESASTNQTSMYLCASSFPLPRRREQYFGPGTRLTVT.

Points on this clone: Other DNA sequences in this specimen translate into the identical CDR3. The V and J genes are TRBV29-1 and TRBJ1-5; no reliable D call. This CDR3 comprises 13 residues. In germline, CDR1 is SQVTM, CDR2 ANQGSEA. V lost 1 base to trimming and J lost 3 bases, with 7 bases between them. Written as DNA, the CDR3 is TGCAGCGTTGAAGTAGGGCCCAATCAGCCCCAGCATTTT. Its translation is CSVEVGPNQPQHF.

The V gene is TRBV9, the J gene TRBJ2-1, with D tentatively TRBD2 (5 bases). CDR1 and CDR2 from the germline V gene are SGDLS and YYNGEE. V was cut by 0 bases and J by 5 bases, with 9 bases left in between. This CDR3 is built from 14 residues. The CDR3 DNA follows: TGTGCCAGCAGCGTAGGGTCTAGCCACAATGAGCAGTTCTTC. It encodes CASSVGSSHNEQFF.

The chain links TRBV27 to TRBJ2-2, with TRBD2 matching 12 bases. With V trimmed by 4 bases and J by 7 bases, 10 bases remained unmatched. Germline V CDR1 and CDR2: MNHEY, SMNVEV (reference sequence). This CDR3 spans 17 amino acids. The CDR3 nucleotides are TGTGCCAGCAGTTCACTTCCACTAGCGGGAGGACGCGGGGAGCTGTTTTTT. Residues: CASSSLPLAGGRGELFF.

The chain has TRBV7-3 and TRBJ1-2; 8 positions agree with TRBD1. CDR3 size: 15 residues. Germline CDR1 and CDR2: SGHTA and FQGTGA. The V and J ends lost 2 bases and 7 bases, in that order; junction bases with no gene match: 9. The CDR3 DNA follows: TGTGCCAGCAGCTTACAATCAGGGGGCGTAGGTGGCTACACCTTC. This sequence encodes CASSLQSGGVGGYTF.

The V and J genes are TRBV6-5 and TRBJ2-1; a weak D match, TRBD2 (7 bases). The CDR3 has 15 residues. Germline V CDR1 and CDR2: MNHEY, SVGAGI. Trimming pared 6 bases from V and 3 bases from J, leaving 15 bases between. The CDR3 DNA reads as TGTGCCAGCAGGATTAGGGGGGACTACTACAATGAGCAGTTCTTC. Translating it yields CASRIRGDYYNEQFF.

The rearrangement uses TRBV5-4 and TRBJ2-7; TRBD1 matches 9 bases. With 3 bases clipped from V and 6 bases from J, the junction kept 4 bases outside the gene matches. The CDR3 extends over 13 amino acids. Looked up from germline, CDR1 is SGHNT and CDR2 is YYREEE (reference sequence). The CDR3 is CASSSGQGGEQYF. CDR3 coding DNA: TGTGCCAGCAGCTCGGGACAGGGCGGCGAGCAGTACTTC.

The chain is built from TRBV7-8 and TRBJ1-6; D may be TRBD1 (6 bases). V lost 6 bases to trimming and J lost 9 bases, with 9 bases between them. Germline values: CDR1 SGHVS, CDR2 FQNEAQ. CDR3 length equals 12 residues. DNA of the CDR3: TGTGCCAGCAGAACAGGGACTTCACCCCTCCACTTT. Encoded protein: CASRTGTSPLHF.

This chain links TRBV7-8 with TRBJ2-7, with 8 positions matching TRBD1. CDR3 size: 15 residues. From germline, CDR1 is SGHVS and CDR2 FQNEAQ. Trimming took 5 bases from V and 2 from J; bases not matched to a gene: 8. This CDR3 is CASSPDRGLTYEQYF. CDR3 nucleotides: TGTGCCAGCAGCCCCGACAGGGGATTAACCTACGAGCAGTACTTC.